A single count supports the clone carrying this T cell receptor beta chain. The antigen is unknown. TCRdb reprocessed the reads with MiXCR, giving one entry per CDR3 protein. The sample lists about 350,000 distinct CDR3 sequences; approximately 35% were seen once. These data originate in a study of T cell repertoires in cytomegalovirus infection. The wider study: The public TCR beta signatures pointed to both CMV infection and matching HLA type.

This CDR3 region has 15 residues. Germline trimming cut 6 bases from V and 3 bases from J; bases unmatched to any gene: 6. Germline V gives CDR1 MDHEN, CDR2 SYDVKM. The TCR originated in a human donor in good health (CMV status not recorded). Some clones in this sample may be carry-over from other donors' samples. Material: cultured PBMCs, obtained from culture after CMV antigen stimulation. The chain joins TRBV28 to TRBJ2-7; 12 positions agree with TRBD2. CDR3 sequence reads: CASRPSGRGGYEQYF. The CDR3 DNA is TGTGCCAGCAGGCCTAGCGGGAGGGGCGGCTACGAGCAGTACTTC.